This T cell receptor beta chain appears in the sequencing data of a study of cytomegalovirus exposure and HLA in healthy donors. Across the study: A previous analysis identified around 120 million unique TCR beta sequences derived from around 180 million T cells. Ancestry clustering placed about four fifths of 300 to 400 genotyped donors in the Caucasian-associated cluster.

Trimming cost V 4 bases and J 3 bases, with 12 bases left between them. This CDR3 has 14 amino acids. Germline V gene sequence: CDR1 MRHNA, CDR2 SNTAGT. This PCR relied on a set of 60 Vbeta primers and 13 Jbeta primers. The data were produced by immunoSEQ multiplex PCR, yet TCRdb's version contains in-frame clones alone and is incomplete. The table records 160,000 or so clones, approximately 80% of them present only once. Note on this clone: What it binds is not known.

Study-level points and caveats: TCR beta sequences numbering around 15,000 were associated with HLA alleles at 0.05 false discovery rate in a later analysis.

This TCR came from a woman aged 45-65 years in good health and CMV-seropositive. The source material was PBMCs. J is TRBJ1-1 and V is TRBV6-4; no firm D call. The CDR3 is CASSAGPWDTEAFF. The DNA for the CDR3 is TGTGCCAGCAGTGCGGGTCCTTGGGACACTGAAGCTTTCTTT.